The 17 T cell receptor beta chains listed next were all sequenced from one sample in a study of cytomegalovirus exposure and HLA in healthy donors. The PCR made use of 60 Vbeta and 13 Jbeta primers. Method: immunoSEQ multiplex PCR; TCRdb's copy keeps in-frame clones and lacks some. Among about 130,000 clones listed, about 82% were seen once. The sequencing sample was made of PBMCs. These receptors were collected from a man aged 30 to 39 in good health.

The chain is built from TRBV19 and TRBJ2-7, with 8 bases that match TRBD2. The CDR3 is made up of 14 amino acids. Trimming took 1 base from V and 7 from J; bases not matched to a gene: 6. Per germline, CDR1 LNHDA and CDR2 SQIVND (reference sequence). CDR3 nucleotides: TGTGCCAGTAGTATAGCGGGAGGGCAGTTGGAGCAGTACTTC. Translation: CASSIAGGQLEQYF. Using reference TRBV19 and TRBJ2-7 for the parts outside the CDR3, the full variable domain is DGGITQSPKYLFRKEGQNVTLSCEQNLNHDAMYWYRQDPGQGLRLIYYSQIVNDFQKGDIAEGYSVSREKKESFPLTVTSAQKNPTAFYLCASSIAGGQLEQYFGPGTRLTVT.

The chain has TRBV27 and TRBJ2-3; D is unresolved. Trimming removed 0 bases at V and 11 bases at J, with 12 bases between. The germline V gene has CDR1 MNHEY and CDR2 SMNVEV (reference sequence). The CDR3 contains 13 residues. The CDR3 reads CASSLSFDRGQYF. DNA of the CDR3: TGTGCCAGCAGTTTATCGTTTGATCGAGGGCAGTATTTT.

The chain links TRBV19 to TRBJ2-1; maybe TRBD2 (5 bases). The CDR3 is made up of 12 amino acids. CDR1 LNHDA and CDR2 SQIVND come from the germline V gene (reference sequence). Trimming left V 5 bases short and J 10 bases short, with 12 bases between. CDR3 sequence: CASSGPSGEQFF. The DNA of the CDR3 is TGTGCCAGTAGTGGACCGAGCGGCGAGCAGTTCTTC.

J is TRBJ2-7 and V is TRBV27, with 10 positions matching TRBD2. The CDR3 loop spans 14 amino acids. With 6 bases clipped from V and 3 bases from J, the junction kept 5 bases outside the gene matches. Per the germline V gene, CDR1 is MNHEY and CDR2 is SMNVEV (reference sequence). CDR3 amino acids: CASSQREGLYEQYF. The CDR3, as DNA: TGTGCCAGCAGCCAGCGGGAGGGCCTCTACGAGCAGTACTTC.

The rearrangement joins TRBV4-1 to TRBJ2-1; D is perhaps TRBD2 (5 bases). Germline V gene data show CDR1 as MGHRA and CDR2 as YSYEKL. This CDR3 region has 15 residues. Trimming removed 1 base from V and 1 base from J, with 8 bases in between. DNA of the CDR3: TGCGCCAGCAGCCAAGGGTGGGAGTCCTACAATGAGCAGTTCTTC. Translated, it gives CASSQGWESYNEQFF.

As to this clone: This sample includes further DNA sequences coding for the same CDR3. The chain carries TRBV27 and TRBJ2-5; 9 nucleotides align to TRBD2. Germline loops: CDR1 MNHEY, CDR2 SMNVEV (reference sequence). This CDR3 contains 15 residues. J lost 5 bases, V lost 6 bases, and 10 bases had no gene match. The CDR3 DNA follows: TGTGCCAGCAGCCAAAGCGGGGGGAACTTGGAGACCCAGTACTTC. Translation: CASSQSGGNLETQYF.

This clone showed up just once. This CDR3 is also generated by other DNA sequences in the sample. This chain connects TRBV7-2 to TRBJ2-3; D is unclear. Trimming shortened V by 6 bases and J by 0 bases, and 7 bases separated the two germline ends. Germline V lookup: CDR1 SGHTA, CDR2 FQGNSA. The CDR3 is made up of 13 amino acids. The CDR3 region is CASSLSSTDTQYF. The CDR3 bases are TGTGCCAGCAGTTTATCAAGCACAGATACGCAGTATTTT.

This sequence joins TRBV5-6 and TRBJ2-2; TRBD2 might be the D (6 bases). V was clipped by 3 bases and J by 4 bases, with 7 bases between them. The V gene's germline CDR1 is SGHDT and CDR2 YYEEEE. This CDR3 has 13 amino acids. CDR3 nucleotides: TGTGCCAGCAGCTGGGGACTCACCGGGGAGCTGTTTTTT. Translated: CASSWGLTGELFF.

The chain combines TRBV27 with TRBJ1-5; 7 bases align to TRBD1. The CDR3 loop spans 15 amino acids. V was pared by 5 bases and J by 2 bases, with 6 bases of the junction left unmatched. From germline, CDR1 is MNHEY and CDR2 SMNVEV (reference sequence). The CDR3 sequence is CASSANRGGNQPQHF. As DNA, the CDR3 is TGTGCCAGCAGTGCAAACAGGGGAGGCAATCAGCCCCAGCATTTT.

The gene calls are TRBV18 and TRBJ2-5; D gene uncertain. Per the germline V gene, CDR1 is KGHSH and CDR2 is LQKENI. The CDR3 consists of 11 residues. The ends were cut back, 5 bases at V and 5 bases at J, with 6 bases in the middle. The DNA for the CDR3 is TGTGCCAGCTCATCTGGCGAGACCCAGTACTTC. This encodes CASSSGETQYF. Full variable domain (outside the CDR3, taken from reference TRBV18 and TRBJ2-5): NAGVMQNPRHLVRRRGQEARLRCSPMKGHSHVYWYRQLPEEGLKFMVYLQKENIIDESGMPKERFSAEFPKEGPSILRIQQVVRGDSAAYFCASSSGETQYFGPGTRLLVL.

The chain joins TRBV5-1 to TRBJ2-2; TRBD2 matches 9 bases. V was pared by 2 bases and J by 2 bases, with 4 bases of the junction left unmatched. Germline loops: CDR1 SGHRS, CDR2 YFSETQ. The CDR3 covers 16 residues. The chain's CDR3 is CASSFSLAGNTGELFF. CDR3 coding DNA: TGCGCCAGCAGCTTCTCGCTAGCGGGAAACACCGGGGAGCTGTTTTTT.

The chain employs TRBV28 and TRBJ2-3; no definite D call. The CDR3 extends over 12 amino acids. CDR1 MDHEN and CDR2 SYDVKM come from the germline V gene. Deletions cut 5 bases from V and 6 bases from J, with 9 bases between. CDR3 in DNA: TGTGCCAGCAGTCAACCTGCGGATACGCAGTATTTT. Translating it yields CASSQPADTQYF. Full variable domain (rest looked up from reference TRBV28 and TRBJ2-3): DVKVTQSSRYLVKRTGEKVFLECVQDMDHENMFWYRQDPGLGLRLIYFSYDVKMKEKGDIPEGYSVSREKKERFSLILESASTNQTSMYLCASSQPADTQYFGPGTRLTVL.

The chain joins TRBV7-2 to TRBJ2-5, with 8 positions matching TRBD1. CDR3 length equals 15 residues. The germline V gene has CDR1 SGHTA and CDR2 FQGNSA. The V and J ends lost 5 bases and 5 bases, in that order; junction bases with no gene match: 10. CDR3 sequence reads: CASSPQAGGGETQYF. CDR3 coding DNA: TGTGCCAGCAGCCCCCAGGCAGGGGGCGGGGAGACCCAGTACTTC.

The DNA for the CDR3 is TGTGCCAGCCAGACCCATAGCGACTCCTACAATGAGCAGTTCTTC. As protein: CASQTHSDSYNEQFF. The genes are TRBV6-5 and TRBJ2-1, with D possibly matching TRBD2 (5 bases). Trimming took off 8 bases at V and 0 bases at J, with 14 bases between the two ends. CDR1 and CDR2 (germline): MNHEY, SVGAGI. CDR3 size: 15 residues.

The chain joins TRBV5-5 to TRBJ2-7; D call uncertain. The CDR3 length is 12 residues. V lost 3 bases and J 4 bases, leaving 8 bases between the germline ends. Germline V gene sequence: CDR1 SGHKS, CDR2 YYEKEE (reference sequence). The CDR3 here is CASSSGIYEQYF. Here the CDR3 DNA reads TGTGCCAGCAGCTCTGGCATTTACGAGCAGTACTTC.

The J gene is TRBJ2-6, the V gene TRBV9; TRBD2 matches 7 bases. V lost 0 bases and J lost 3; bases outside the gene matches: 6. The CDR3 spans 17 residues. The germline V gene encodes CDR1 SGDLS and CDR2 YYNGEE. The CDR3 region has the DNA TGTGCCAGCAGCGTAGTGGCGGGAGCTAATGGGGCCAACGTCCTGACTTTC. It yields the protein CASSVVAGANGANVLTF. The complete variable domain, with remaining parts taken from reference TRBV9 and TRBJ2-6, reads DSGVTQTPKHLITATGQRVTLRCSPRSGDLSVYWYQQSLDQGLQFLIQYYNGEERAKGNILERFSAQQFPDLHSELNLSSLELGDSALYFCASSVVAGANGANVLTFGAGSRLTVL.

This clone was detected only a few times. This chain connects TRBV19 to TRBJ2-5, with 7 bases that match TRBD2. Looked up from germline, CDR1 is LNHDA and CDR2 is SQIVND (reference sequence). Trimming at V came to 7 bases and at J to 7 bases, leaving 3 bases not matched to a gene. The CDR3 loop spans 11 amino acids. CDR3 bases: TGTGCCAGTAAAAGCGGGGCGACCCAGTACTTC. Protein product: CASKSGATQYF.